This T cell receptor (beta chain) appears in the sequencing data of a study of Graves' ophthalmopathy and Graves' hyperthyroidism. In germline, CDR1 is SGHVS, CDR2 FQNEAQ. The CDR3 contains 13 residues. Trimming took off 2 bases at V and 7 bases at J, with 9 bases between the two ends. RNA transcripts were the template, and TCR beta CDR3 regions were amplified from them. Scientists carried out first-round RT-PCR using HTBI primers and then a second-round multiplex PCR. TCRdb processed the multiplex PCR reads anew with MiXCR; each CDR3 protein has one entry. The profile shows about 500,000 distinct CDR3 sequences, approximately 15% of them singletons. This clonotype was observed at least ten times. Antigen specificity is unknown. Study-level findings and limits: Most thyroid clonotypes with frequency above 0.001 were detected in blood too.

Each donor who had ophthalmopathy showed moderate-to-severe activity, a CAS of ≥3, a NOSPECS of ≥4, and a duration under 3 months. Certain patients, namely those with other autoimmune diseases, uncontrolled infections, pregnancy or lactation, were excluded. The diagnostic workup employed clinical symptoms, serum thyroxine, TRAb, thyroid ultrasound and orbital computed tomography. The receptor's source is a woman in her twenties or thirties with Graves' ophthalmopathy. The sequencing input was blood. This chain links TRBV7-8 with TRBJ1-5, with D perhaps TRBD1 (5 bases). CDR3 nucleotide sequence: TGTGCCAGCAGCTTATTCCGGGACCAGCCCCAGCATTTT. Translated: CASSLFRDQPQHF.